This TCR beta chain was sequenced during a study of blood T cell repertoires in COVID-19. Turning to the study itself: The study drew acute and convalescent COVID-19 samples from the United States, Italy and Spain. PBMCs, B-cell-depleted T cells, or T cells provided the cDNA or gDNA that made up the material.

Looked up from germline, CDR1 is SGDLS and CDR2 is YYNGEE. V dropped 3 bases and J dropped 3 bases, with 17 bases sitting between them. CDR3 size: 16 residues. How the authors handled the data: Amplification with reference gene primers provided the estimates of nucleated cell counts. Clones were sequenced by immunoSEQ multiplex PCR, and TCRdb holds only the in-frame ones, with some missing. Clone size and V and J calls were adopted from that table, with D and trimming inferred from the DNA. This table has under 100,000 clones, about four fifths appearing once. The sequencing sample was made of peripheral blood. The source of this sequence is a man aged 60 to 75 with acute or convalescent COVID-19. This chain uses TRBV9 with TRBJ2-3; D gene unclear. The CDR3 DNA reads as TGTGCCAGCAGCGCCGTCCGTGTTCCGGTAACAGATACGCAGTATTTT. Translated, it gives CASSAVRVPVTDTQYF.